The 14 T cell receptor beta chains reported below all come from one sample, sequenced in a study of blood T cell repertoires in COVID-19. TCRdb's copy holds only in-frame clones and misses some; the assay was immunoSEQ multiplex PCR. This table holds nearly 45,000 clones, roughly four fifths found once. Sequencing was done on a sample of peripheral blood. The receptors shown here come from a human donor in a cohort sampled during active COVID-19.

The V gene is TRBV7-9, the J gene TRBJ2-3, with 14 bases aligning to TRBD2. Germline-derived CDR1 and CDR2 are SEHNR and FQNEAQ (reference sequence). V lost 1 base, J lost 3 bases, and 0 bases stayed unmatched. This CDR3 is 16 amino acids long. Here the CDR3 DNA reads TGTGCCAGCAGCTTAGGGACTAGCGGGGGGACAGATACGCAGTATTTT. Translating gives CASSLGTSGGTDTQYF.

This clone was counted only a few times. V gene TRBV5-1 combines with J gene TRBJ2-2, with D maybe TRBD2 (7 bases). The CDR3 length is 15 residues. V lost 0 bases and J lost 4, with 10 bases in between. From germline, CDR1 is SGHRS and CDR2 YFSETQ. CDR3 nucleotides: TGCGCCAGCAGCTTGGGCGGGGGCATCACCGGGGAGCTGTTTTTT. Translated: CASSLGGGITGELFF.

V is TRBV5-8 and J is TRBJ1-2; D might be TRBD1 (5 bases). Trimming left V 4 bases short and J 4 bases short, with 17 bases between. This CDR3 spans 15 amino acids. Germline values: CDR1 SGHTS, CDR2 YDEGEE. The CDR3 sequence: CASSLNSGVGYGYTF. The CDR3 DNA sequence: TGTGCCAGCAGCCTAAACTCGGGGGTGGGCTATGGCTACACCTTC.

This rearrangement joins TRBV18 to TRBJ1-2; D call uncertain. The CDR3 runs to 12 residues. Trimming left V 5 bases short and J 0 bases short, with 4 bases between. The V gene's germline CDR1 is KGHSH and CDR2 LQKENI. CDR3: CASSETNYGYTF. In DNA form, the CDR3 reads TGTGCCAGCTCAGAGACTAACTATGGCTACACCTTC.

The V gene is TRBV18, the J gene TRBJ2-3; D is uncertain. CDR3 length: 14 residues. The V gene lost 5 bases and the J gene lost 4 bases, with 13 bases spanning the gap. Germline V gives CDR1 KGHSH, CDR2 LQKENI. CDR3 sequence (DNA): TGTGCCAGCTCAGTATCTGAGAGCCCAGATACGCAGTATTTT. Translation: CASSVSESPDTQYF.

The CDR3 sequence: CASSSWTSGGTGELFF. In nucleotides, the CDR3 is TGCGCCAGCAGCTCATGGACTAGCGGGGGCACCGGGGAGCTGTTTTTT. This chain uses TRBV5-1 with TRBJ2-2; the match to TRBD2 covers 13 bases. Germline CDR1 and CDR2: SGHRS and YFSETQ. After removal of 3 bases from V and 4 bases from J, the junction contained 3 bases not matched to a gene. This CDR3 comprises 16 residues.

The chain recombines TRBV27 with TRBJ1-1; a weak D match, TRBD1 (5 bases). Per the germline V gene, CDR1 is MNHEY and CDR2 is SMNVEV (reference sequence). The CDR3 covers 17 residues. V was trimmed by 7 bases and J by 6 bases, leaving 27 bases between them. The DNA for the CDR3 is TGTGCCAGCAAACTGATTGGGAGGGACCCGAAATTCCCTGAAGCTTTCTTT. As protein: CASKLIGRDPKFPEAFF.

This chain connects TRBV27 to TRBJ2-7, with D possibly TRBD2 on 5 matching bases. This CDR3 has 15 amino acids. Per the germline V gene, CDR1 is MNHEY and CDR2 is SMNVEV (reference sequence). The V gene lost 2 bases and the J gene lost 0 bases, with 11 bases spanning the gap. CDR3 DNA: TGTGCCAGCAGTTTAGCCATCGGGGACTCCTACGAGCAGTACTTC. Its protein product is CASSLAIGDSYEQYF.

The chain recombines TRBV3-1 (or the pseudogene TRBV3-2) with TRBJ1-1; tentative D call: TRBD1 (5 bases). The CDR3 length is 17 residues. Germline lookup yields CDR1 LGHDT and CDR2 YNNKEL (reference sequence). Between the trimmed V and J ends, which lost 1 base and 1 base, there was a span of 16 bases. Here the CDR3 reads CASSQGISGVQNTEAFF. The CDR3 bases are TGTGCCAGCAGCCAAGGTATCTCGGGGGTTCAGAACACTGAAGCTTTCTTT.

At least ten counts were recorded for this clone. This chain joins TRBV4-3 and TRBJ1-1; 8 positions agree with TRBD1. The CDR3 is 18 amino acids. The trim removed 0 bases at V and 1 base at J, leaving 10 bases unmatched. The germline V gene encodes CDR1 LGHNA and CDR2 YSLEER. CDR3 amino acids: CASSQDYDRGNSNTEAFF. Written as DNA, the CDR3 is TGCGCCAGCAGCCAAGATTATGACAGGGGTAATTCGAACACTGAAGCTTTCTTT.

The rearrangement joins TRBV24-1 to TRBJ1-2; possibly TRBD1 for D (6 bases). From germline, CDR1 is KGHDR and CDR2 SFDVKD. The CDR3 runs to 14 residues. The V end was cut by 1 base, the J end by 3 bases, with 8 bases between. CDR3 amino acids: CATSDFRTDYGYTF. CDR3 DNA sequence: TGTGCCACCAGTGATTTTAGGACAGACTATGGCTACACCTTC.

The chain combines TRBV18 with TRBJ1-1, with a weak D call TRBD1 (6 bases). There are 15 residues in the CDR3. Germline V gives CDR1 KGHSH, CDR2 LQKENI. V was shortened by 4 bases and J by 1 base, with 13 bases between the two germline ends. The CDR3 DNA reads TGTGCCAGCTCACTGCACGGGACAACGAACACTGAAGCTTTCTTT. This translates into CASSLHGTTNTEAFF.

The chain joins TRBV3-1 (or the pseudogene TRBV3-2) to TRBJ2-3; D not certain. There are 12 residues in the CDR3. Trimming took off 4 bases at V and 6 bases at J, with 8 bases between the two ends. Germline CDR1 LGHDT, CDR2 YNNKEL (reference sequence). In DNA form, the CDR3 reads TGTGCCAGCAGCCTTTCAGTCGATACGCAGTATTTT. Its translation is CASSLSVDTQYF.

V gene TRBV19 combines with J gene TRBJ2-7; 10 nucleotides line up with TRBD2. The V segment lost 2 bases and the J segment 7 bases; nucleotides outside the gene matches: 8. The CDR3 is 15 amino acids. Germline V gives CDR1 LNHDA, CDR2 SQIVND (reference sequence). The CDR3 spells CASSISSGGVLEQYF. CDR3 DNA sequence: TGTGCCAGTAGTATATCTAGCGGGGGAGTTTTGGAGCAGTACTTC.